Below, 3 T cell receptor beta chains from the same sample are listed, as sequenced in a study of human T cells and chemical hapten exposure. Time point denoted: patch test 2, 6 weeks after DPC sensitization. Treatment given: therapeutic diphenylcyclopropenone sensitization with weekly scalp DPC. MiXCR was run by TCRdb on the RACE reads, yielding one entry per CDR3 protein. The sample shows around 360,000 distinct CDR3 sequences, under 6.5% of them seen only once. The specimen comprised whole blood, sampled in connection with sensitization to the hapten diphenylcyclopropenone (DPC). Receptors were obtained from a woman aged 18-30 years with alopecia areata. Some clones in this sample may be carry-over from other donors' samples.

Ten or more counts support this clonotype. The chain couples TRBV28 to TRBJ1-4, with a weak D call TRBD1 (6 bases). This CDR3 region has 14 residues. The V gene lost 3 bases and the J gene lost 8 bases, with 13 bases spanning the gap. Germline V gene data show CDR1 as MDHEN and CDR2 as SYDVKM. The CDR3, as DNA: TGTGCCAGCAGTTTGGCACAGGGTTACGAAAAACTGTTTTTT. Translated, it gives CASSLAQGYEKLFF.

V and J are TRBV4-3 and TRBJ2-7; 9 bases line up with TRBD1. V trimming: 3 bases; J trimming: 6 bases; junction bases outside the gene matches: 3. The V gene's germline CDR1 is LGHNA and CDR2 YSLEER. The CDR3 contains 13 residues. The CDR3 sequence: CASSQLTGGEQYF. In DNA form, the CDR3 reads TGCGCCAGCAGCCAGCTGACAGGGGGCGAGCAGTACTTC.

The rearrangement joins TRBV4-1 to TRBJ1-4; D is ambiguous. V dropped 1 base and J dropped 6 bases, with 12 bases sitting between them. Germline V gene data show CDR1 as MGHRA and CDR2 as YSYEKL. The CDR3 is made up of 15 amino acids. The CDR3 here is CASSQALRADEKLFF. The CDR3 DNA follows: TGCGCCAGCAGCCAAGCCCTAAGAGCGGATGAAAAACTGTTTTTT.